Below, 3 T cell receptor beta chains from the same sample are listed, as sequenced in a study of cytomegalovirus exposure and HLA in healthy donors. The PCR used 60 Vbeta and 13 Jbeta primers. Assay: immunoSEQ multiplex PCR; the TCRdb copy retains only in-frame clones and omits some. The table shows about 97,000 clones, with approximately 85% occurring only once. The sequenced material came from PBMCs. The receptor source for this set is a man aged 25-45 years in good health and CMV-seronegative.

The V and J genes are TRBV30 and TRBJ2-5; D gene unclear. V lost 2 bases and J lost 5, with 12 bases in between. CDR1 and CDR2 from the germline V gene are GTSNPN and SVGIG (reference sequence). The CDR3 contains 13 residues. The CDR3 protein is CAWSTRNRETQYF. The DNA of the CDR3 is TGTGCCTGGAGTACGCGGAATAGGGAGACCCAGTACTTC.

This CDR3 reads CAWSGGTGRPQYF. DNA of the CDR3: TGTGCCTGGAGTGGCGGGACAGGCCGTCCCCAGTACTTC. The V and J genes are TRBV30 and TRBJ2-7; 8 positions agree with TRBD1. The CDR3 is made up of 13 amino acids. Looked up from germline, CDR1 is GTSNPN and CDR2 is SVGIG (reference sequence). Trimming at V came to 1 base and at J to 10 bases, leaving 9 bases not matched to a gene. Together with reference TRBV30 and TRBJ2-7, the CDR3 gives the full variable domain: SQTIHQWPATLVQPVGSPLSLECTVEGTSNPNLYWYRQAAGRGLQLLFYSVGIGQISSEVPQNLSASRPQDRQFILSSKKLLLSDSGFYLCAWSGGTGRPQYFGPGTRLTVT.

The V and J genes are TRBV7-9 and TRBJ2-1; 15 bases align to TRBD2. Germline CDR1 SEHNR, CDR2 FQNEAQ (reference sequence). CDR3 length: 18 residues. The V and J ends lost 7 bases and 0 bases, in that order; junction bases with no gene match: 7. The CDR3 reads CASTTGLAGGPSYNEQFF. The CDR3 DNA is TGTGCCAGCACCACGGGACTAGCGGGGGGCCCCTCCTACAATGAGCAGTTCTTC.